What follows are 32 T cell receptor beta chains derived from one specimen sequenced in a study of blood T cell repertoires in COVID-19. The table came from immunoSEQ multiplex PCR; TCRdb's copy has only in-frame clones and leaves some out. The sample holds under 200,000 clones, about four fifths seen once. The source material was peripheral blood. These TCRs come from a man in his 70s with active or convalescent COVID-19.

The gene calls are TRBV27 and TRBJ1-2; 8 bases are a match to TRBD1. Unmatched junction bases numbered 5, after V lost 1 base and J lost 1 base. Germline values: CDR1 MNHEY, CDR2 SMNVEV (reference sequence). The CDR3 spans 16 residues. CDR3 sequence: CASSLFQGANNYGYTF. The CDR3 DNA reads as TGTGCCAGCAGTTTATTTCAGGGGGCGAATAACTATGGCTACACCTTC.

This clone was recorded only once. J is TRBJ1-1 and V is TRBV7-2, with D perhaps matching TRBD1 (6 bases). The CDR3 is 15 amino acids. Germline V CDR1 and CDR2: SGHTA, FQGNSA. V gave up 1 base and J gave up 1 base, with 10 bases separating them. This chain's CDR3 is CASSLVPGANTEAFF. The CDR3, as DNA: TGTGCCAGCAGCTTAGTGCCAGGGGCGAACACTGAAGCTTTCTTT.

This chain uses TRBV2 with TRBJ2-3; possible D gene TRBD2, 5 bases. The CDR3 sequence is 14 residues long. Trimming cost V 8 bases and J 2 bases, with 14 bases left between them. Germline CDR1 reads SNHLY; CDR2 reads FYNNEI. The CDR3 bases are TGTGCCAGCCGAGGGTCCCAATACACAGATACGCAGTATTTT. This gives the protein CASRGSQYTDTQYF. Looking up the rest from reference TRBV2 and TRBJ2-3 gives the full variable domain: EPEVTQTPSHQVTQMGQEVILRCVPISNHLYFYWYRQILGQKVEFLVSFYNNEISEKSEIFDDQFSVERPDGSNFTLKIRSTKLEDSAMYFCASRGSQYTDTQYFGPGTRLTVL.

CDR3 nucleotide sequence: TGTGCCAGCAGTTACATCCAGGGGATGGGAGAAAAACTGTTTTTT. It codes for CASSYIQGMGEKLFF. The genes are TRBV6-5 and TRBJ1-4; D possibly corresponds to TRBD1 (6 bases). Germline V gives CDR1 MNHEY, CDR2 SVGAGI. V was pared by 2 bases and J by 8 bases, with 15 bases between. The CDR3 consists of 15 residues.

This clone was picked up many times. CDR3 DNA: TGTGCCAGCAGTTACGGTCGACAGTCCCAAGAGACCCAGTACTTC. As protein: CASSYGRQSQETQYF. The rearrangement joins TRBV6-6 to TRBJ2-5, with a weak D call TRBD1 (5 bases). CDR3 length: 15 amino acids. CDR1 and CDR2 from the germline V gene are MNHNY and SVGAGI (reference sequence). Trimming removed 2 bases at V and 1 base at J, with 11 bases between.

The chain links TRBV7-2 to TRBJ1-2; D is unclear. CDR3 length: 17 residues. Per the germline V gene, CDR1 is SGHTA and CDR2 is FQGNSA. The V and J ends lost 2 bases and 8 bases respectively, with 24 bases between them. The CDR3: CASSLRMEGTVRGGYTF. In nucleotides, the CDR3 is TGTGCCAGCAGCTTAAGGATGGAGGGAACAGTTAGAGGCGGCTACACCTTC.

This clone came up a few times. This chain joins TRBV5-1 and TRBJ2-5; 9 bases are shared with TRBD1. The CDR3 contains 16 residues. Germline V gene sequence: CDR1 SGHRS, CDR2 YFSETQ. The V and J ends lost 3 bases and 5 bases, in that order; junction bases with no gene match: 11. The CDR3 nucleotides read TGCGCCAGCAGCTCGCTGGGACAGGGTATTTGGGAGACCCAGTACTTC. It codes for CASSSLGQGIWETQYF.

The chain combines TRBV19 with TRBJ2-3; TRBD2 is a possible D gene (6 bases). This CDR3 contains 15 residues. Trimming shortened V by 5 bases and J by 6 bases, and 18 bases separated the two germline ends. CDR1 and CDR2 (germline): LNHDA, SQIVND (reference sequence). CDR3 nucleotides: TGTGCCAGTAGTCCCCCGGGACTGACCGTCGATACGCAGTATTTT. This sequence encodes CASSPPGLTVDTQYF.

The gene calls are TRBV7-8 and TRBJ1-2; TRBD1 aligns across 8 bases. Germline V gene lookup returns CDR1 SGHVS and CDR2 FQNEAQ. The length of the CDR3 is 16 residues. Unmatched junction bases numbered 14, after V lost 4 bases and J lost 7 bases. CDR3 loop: CASSSRTGGASSGYTF. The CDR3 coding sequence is TGTGCCAGCAGCTCCCGAACAGGGGGGGCCTCTTCTGGCTACACCTTC. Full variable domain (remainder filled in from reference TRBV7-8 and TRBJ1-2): GAGVSQSPRYKVAKRGQDVALRCDPISGHVSLFWYQQALGQGPEFLTYFQNEAQLDKSGLPSDRFFAERPEGSVSTLKIQRTQQEDSAVYLCASSSRTGGASSGYTFGSGTRLTVV.

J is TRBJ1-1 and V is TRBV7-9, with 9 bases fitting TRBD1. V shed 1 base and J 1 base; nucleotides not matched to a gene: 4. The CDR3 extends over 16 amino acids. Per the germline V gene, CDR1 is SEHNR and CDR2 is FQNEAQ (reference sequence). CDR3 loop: CASSLVGGQGNTEAFF. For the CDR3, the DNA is TGTGCCAGCAGCTTAGTAGGGGGACAGGGGAACACTGAAGCTTTCTTT.

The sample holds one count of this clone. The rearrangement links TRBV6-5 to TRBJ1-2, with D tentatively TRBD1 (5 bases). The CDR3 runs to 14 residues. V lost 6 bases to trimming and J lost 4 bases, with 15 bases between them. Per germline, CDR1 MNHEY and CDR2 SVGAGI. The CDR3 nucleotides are TGTGCCAGCAGGGATAGGGGAAATCCCTATGGCTACACCTTC. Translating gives CASRDRGNPYGYTF.

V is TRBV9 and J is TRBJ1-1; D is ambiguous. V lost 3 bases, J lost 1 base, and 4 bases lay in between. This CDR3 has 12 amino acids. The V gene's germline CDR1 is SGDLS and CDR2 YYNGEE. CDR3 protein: CASSGGNTEAFF. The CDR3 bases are TGTGCCAGCAGCGGAGGGAACACTGAAGCTTTCTTT.

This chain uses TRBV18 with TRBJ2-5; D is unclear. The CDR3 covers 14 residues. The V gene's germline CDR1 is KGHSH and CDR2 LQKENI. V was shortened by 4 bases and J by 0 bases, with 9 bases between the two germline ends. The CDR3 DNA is TGTGCCAGCTCACGAACAGAAAACCAAGAGACCCAGTACTTC. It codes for CASSRTENQETQYF.

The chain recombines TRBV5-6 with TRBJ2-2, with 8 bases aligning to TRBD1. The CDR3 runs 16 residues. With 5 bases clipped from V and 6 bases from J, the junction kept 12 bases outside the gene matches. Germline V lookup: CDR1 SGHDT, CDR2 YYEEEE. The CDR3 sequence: CASRRYRDRRAGELFF. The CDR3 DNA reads TGTGCCAGCAGGCGTTACCGGGACAGGCGGGCCGGGGAGCTGTTTTTT.

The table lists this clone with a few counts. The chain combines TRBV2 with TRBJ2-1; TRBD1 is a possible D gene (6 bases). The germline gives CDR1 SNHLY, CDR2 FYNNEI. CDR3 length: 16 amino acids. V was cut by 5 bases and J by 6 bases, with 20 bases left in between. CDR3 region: CASSSEGPGVVNEQFF. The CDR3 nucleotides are TGTGCCAGCAGTTCAGAGGGGCCAGGGGTGGTCAATGAGCAGTTCTTC.

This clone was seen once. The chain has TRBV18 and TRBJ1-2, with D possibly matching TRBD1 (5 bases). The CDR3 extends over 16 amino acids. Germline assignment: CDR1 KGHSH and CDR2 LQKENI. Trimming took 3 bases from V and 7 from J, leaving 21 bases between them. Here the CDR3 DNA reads TGTGCCAGCTCACCCTCTCGGGAGCTCTCAGGGACTGGCTACACCTTC. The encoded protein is CASSPSRELSGTGYTF.

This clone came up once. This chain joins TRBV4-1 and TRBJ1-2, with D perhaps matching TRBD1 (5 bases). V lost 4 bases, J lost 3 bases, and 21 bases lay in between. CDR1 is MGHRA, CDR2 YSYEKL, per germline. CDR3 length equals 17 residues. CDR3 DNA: TGCGCCAGCAGCCCTCAGGTGGGCAGGGCAGTTGACTATGGCTACACCTTC. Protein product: CASSPQVGRAVDYGYTF.

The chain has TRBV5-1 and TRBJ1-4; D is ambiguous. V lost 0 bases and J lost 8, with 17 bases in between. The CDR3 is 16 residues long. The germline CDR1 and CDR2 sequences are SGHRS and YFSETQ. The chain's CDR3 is CASSLVSRGAGEKLFF. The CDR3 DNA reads TGCGCCAGCAGCTTGGTCTCGCGCGGAGCCGGAGAAAAACTGTTTTTT.

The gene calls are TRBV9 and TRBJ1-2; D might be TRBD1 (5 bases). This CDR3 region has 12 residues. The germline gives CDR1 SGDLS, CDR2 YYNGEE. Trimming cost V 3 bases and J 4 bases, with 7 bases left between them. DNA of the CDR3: TGTGCCAGCAGCGCCACAGGCTATGGCTACACCTTC. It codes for CASSATGYGYTF.

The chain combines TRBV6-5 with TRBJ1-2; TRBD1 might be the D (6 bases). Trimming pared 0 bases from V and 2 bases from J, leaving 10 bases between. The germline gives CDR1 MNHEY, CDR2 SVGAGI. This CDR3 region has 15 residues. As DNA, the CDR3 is TGTGCCAGCAGTTACTCGATTAGGGGGAACTATGGCTACACCTTC. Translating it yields CASSYSIRGNYGYTF.

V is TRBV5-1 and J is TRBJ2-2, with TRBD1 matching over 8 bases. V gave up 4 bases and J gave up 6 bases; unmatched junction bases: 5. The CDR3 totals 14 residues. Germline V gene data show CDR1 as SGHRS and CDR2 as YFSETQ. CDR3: CASSPGQGPGELFF. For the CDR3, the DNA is TGCGCCAGCAGCCCAGGACAGGGCCCCGGGGAGCTGTTTTTT.

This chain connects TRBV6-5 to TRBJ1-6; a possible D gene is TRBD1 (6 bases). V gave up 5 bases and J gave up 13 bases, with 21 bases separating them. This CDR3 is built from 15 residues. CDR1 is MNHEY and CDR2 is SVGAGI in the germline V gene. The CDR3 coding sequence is TGTGCCAGCAGTCCCCCGACAGGAGAAGGTTCGCCCCTCCACTTT. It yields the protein CASSPPTGEGSPLHF.

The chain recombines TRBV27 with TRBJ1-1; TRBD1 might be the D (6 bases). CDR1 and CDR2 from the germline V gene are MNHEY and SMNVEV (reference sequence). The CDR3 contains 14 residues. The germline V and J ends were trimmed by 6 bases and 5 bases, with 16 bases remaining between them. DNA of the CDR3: TGTGCCAGCAGCGAAAGTAGGACAGCAACTGAAGCTTTCTTT. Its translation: CASSESRTATEAFF.

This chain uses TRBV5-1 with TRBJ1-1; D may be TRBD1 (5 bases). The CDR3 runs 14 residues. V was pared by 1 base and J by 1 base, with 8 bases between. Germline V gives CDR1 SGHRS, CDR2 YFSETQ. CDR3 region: CASSLKGENTEAFF. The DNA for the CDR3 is TGCGCCAGCAGCTTGAAAGGGGAGAACACTGAAGCTTTCTTT.

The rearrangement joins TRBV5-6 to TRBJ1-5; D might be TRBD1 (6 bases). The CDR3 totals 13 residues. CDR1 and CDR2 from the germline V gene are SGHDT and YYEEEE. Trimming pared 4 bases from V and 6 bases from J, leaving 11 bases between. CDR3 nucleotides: TGTGCCAGCAGCCCAACAGGGACTCAGCCCCAGCATTTT. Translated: CASSPTGTQPQHF.

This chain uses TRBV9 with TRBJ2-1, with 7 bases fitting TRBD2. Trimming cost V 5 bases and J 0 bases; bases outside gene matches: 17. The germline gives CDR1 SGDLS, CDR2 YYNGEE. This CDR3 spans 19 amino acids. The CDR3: CASSRTGTRTRSSYNEQFF. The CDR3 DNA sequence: TGTGCCAGCAGTCGTACCGGGACGAGGACTAGAAGCTCCTACAATGAGCAGTTCTTC.

CDR3 nucleotides: TGTGCCAGTAGTACGGGGTTCTCTGGAAACACCATATATTTT. It is translated as CASSTGFSGNTIYF. The chain recombines TRBV19 with TRBJ1-3; D ambiguous. The CDR3 has 14 amino acids. Trimming shortened V by 4 bases and J by 0 bases, and 7 bases separated the two germline ends. Germline CDR1 and CDR2: LNHDA and SQIVND (reference sequence).

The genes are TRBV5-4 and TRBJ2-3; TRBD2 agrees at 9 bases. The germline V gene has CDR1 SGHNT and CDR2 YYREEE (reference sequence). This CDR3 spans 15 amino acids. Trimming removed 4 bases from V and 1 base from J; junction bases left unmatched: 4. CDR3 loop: CASSQRTSGTDTQYF. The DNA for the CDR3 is TGTGCCAGCAGCCAACGGACTAGCGGCACAGATACGCAGTATTTT.

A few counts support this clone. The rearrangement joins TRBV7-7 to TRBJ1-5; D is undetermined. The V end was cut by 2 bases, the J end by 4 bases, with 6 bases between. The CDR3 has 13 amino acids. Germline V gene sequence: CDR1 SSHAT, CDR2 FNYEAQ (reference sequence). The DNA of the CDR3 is TGTGCCAGCAGCTTAAGTCAGAATCAGCCCCAGCATTTT. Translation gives CASSLSQNQPQHF.

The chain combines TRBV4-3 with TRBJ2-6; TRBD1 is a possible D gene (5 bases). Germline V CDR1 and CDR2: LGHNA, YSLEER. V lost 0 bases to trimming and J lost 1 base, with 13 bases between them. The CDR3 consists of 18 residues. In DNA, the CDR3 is TGCGCCAGCAGCCAAGAACACTTTAGGGGTTCTGGGGCCAACGTCCTGACTTTC. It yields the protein CASSQEHFRGSGANVLTF.

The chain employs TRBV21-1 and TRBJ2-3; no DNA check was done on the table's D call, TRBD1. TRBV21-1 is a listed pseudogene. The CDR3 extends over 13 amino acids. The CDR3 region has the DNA TGTGCCACCTGGGGACAGATCACAGATACGCAGTATTTT. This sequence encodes CATWGQITDTQYF.

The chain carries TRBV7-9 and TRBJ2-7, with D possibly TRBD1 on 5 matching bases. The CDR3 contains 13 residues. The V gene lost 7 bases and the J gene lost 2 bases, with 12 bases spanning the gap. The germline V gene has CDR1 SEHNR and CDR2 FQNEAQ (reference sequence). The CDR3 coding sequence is TGTGCCAGCACCAAGGACACGACCTACGAGCAGTACTTC. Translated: CASTKDTTYEQYF. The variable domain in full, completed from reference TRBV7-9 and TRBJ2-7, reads DTGVSQNPRHKITKRGQNVTFRCDPISEHNRLYWYRQTLGQGPEFLTYFQNEAQLEKSRLLSDRFSAERPKGSFSTLEIQRTEQGDSAMYLCASTKDTTYEQYFGPGTRLTVT.